One sample yielded the 19 T cell receptor beta chains listed below, sequenced in a study of Graves' ophthalmopathy and Graves' hyperthyroidism. For repertoire sequencing, the TCR beta CDR3 regions were amplified from RNA transcripts. Scientists carried out first-round RT-PCR using HTBI primers and then a second-round multiplex PCR. Each CDR3 protein gets one entry after TCRdb re-called the multiplex PCR reads with MiXCR. Among 40,000 or so distinct CDR3 sequences listed, over 40% were seen once. Sequences were obtained from peripheral blood. All receptors come from an adult man with Graves' ophthalmopathy.

The chain joins TRBV20-1 to TRBJ1-5; D is perhaps TRBD1 (5 bases). CDR1 is DFQATT and CDR2 is SNEGSKA in the germline V gene (reference sequence). This CDR3 region has 19 residues. CDR3 in DNA: TGCAGCAGCACATGGGGGTGGGATTCCGAGATGTATCGCAATCAGCCCCAGCATTTT. Translated, it gives CSSTWGWDSEMYRNQPQHF.

The CDR3 is CASSLEGQGSNRVSYEQYF. DNA of the CDR3: TGCGCCAGCAGCTTGGAAGGACAGGGGAGCAACAGGGTCTCCTACGAGCAGTACTTC. The rearrangement joins TRBV5-1 to TRBJ2-7, with TRBD1 matching 9 bases. V gave up 0 bases and J gave up 0 bases; unmatched junction bases: 13. CDR1 and CDR2 from the germline V gene are SGHRS and YFSETQ. The CDR3 runs to 19 residues.

This clonotype was counted ten times or more. The DNA of the CDR3 is TGTGCCAGCAGCCCCTATTCCCGCGGGACAGGGGATTCTGGGGGTGGCTACACCTTC. Its translation is CASSPYSRGTGDSGGGYTF. The chain employs TRBV9 and TRBJ1-2; TRBD1 agrees at 10 bases. This CDR3 comprises 19 residues. Germline CDR1 is SGDLS and CDR2 is YYNGEE. V shed 4 bases, J shed 7 bases, and the junction held 22 bases outside the gene matches.

There are many counts of this clonotype. This chain connects TRBV11-1 to TRBJ2-3; possibly TRBD2 for D (6 bases). Trimming removed 6 bases at V and 1 base at J, with 14 bases between. This CDR3 is 15 amino acids long. Looked up from germline, CDR1 is SGHAT and CDR2 is FQDESV (reference sequence). The CDR3 nucleotides read TGTGCCAGCAGACGGTGGGGGGACCGCACAGATACGCAGTATTTT. It codes for CASRRWGDRTDTQYF.

The chain combines TRBV11-2 with TRBJ2-5, with 8 bases identical to TRBD1. The trim removed 8 bases at V and 3 bases at J, leaving 5 bases unmatched. The CDR3 is 13 residues long. The V gene's germline CDR1 is SGHAT and CDR2 FQNNGV. The CDR3 region has the DNA TGTGCCAGCCCCGGGACAGGAAAAGAGACCCAGTACTTC. Protein product: CASPGTGKETQYF. Together with reference TRBV11-2 and TRBJ2-5, the CDR3 gives the full variable domain: EAGVAQSPRYKIIEKRQSVAFWCNPISGHATLYWYQQILGQGPKLLIQFQNNGVVDDSQLPKDRFSAERLKGVDSTLKIQPAKLEDSAVYLCASPGTGKETQYFGPGTRLLVL.

With regard to this clonotype: Since a much larger clone is just one base distant, this may be a read error. CDR3 region: CASGFISGGNNEQFF. The CDR3 DNA is TGTGCCAGCGGTTTTATCAGCGGGGGAAACAATGAGCAGTTCTTC. The chain combines TRBV28 with TRBJ2-1, with TRBD2 matching 8 bases. CDR1 MDHEN and CDR2 SYDVKM come from the germline V gene. This CDR3 comprises 15 residues.

The chain joins TRBV7-2 to TRBJ2-3; 8 nucleotides agree with TRBD2. Germline trimming cut 2 bases from V and 4 bases from J; bases unmatched to any gene: 5. This CDR3 comprises 15 residues. Germline V lookup: CDR1 SGHTA, CDR2 FQGNSA. In DNA, the CDR3 is TGTGCCAGCAGCTTATCCGTCGGGGGGGCAGATACGCAGTATTTT. Translated: CASSLSVGGADTQYF. The whole variable domain, remainder taken from reference TRBV7-2 and TRBJ2-3, is GAGVSQSPSNKVTEKGKDVELRCDPISGHTALYWYRQSLGQGLEFLIYFQGNSAPDKSGLPSDRFSAERTGGSVSTLTIQRTQQEDSAVYLCASSLSVGGADTQYFGPGTRLTVL.

This clonotype occurred many times. The rearrangement uses TRBV3-1 and TRBJ2-1; D is tentatively TRBD1 or TRBD2 (5 bases each). V dropped 1 base and J dropped 4 bases, with 11 bases sitting between them. Germline V gives CDR1 LGHDT, CDR2 YNNKEL (reference sequence). The CDR3 is 15 amino acids. The CDR3 sequence: CASSQGTGTYNEQFF. The CDR3 DNA sequence: TGTGCCAGCAGCCAAGGGACGGGGACGTACAATGAGCAGTTCTTC.

CDR3 in DNA: TGTGCCAGCAGCCCACTAGCGGGGGGGCATGGCTACACCTTC. This sequence encodes CASSPLAGGHGYTF. V is TRBV7-9 and J is TRBJ1-2; D possibly corresponds to TRBD1 (6 bases). The V end lost 5 bases, the J end lost 6 bases, and 16 bases lay between the germline ends. This CDR3 is 14 amino acids long. Germline V lookup: CDR1 SEHNR, CDR2 FQNEAQ (reference sequence).

Of note for this clonotype: A read error may be the cause here, since a much bigger clone is one base away. The chain carries TRBV6-1 and TRBJ1-4; D may be TRBD1 (5 bases). This CDR3 contains 14 residues. The germline gives CDR1 MNHNS, CDR2 SASEGT. Trimming pared 5 bases from V and 4 bases from J, leaving 11 bases between. Here the CDR3 DNA reads TGTGCCAGCAGTCTGGGGACGGATAATGAAAAACTGTTTTTT. Protein product: CASSLGTDNEKLFF.

This chain uses TRBV20-1 with TRBJ2-7; 8 positions agree with TRBD1. Germline values: CDR1 DFQATT, CDR2 SNEGSKA (reference sequence). The CDR3 has 13 residues. V was pared by 1 base and J by 2 bases, with 1 base of the junction left unmatched. The CDR3 region is CSARGTGTYEQYF. The CDR3 DNA follows: TGCAGTGCTAGAGGGACAGGGACCTACGAGCAGTACTTC.

In its sample, this clonotype was seen many times. The chain is built from TRBV10-1 and TRBJ1-1; TRBD1 is a possible D gene (5 bases). The CDR3 has 13 residues. CDR1 and CDR2 from the germline V gene are WNHNN and SYGVQD (reference sequence). The CDR3 spells CLHPRDAGVEAFF. The CDR3 bases are TGCCTACATCCCCGGGACGCTGGCGTTGAAGCTTTCTTT.

This CDR3 is CASSVGTGGNSPLHF. CDR3 in DNA: TGTGCCAGCAGCGTCGGGACAGGGGGGAATTCACCCCTCCACTTT. The chain employs TRBV7-2 and TRBJ1-6; 11 bases fit TRBD1. CDR3 length equals 15 residues. V was pared by 5 bases and J by 7 bases, with 4 bases of the junction left unmatched. The germline V gene encodes CDR1 SGHTA and CDR2 FQGNSA.

This clonotype was detected only a few times. An end of the junction differs from the germline gene, which may be a read error. The chain has TRBV5-1 and TRBJ2-1; tentative D call: TRBD1 (6 bases). The CDR3 loop spans 13 amino acids. Germline loops: CDR1 SGHRS, CDR2 YFSETQ. Written as DNA, the CDR3 is TGCGCCGGCAGCTCAGGGACAAACAATGAGCAGTTCTTC. Its translation is CAGSSGTNNEQFF.

This clonotype has more than one count but fewer than ten. The chain joins TRBV30 to TRBJ1-6; 7 bases fit TRBD1. The CDR3 totals 14 residues. The trim removed 2 bases at V and 7 bases at J, leaving 5 bases unmatched. Germline lookup yields CDR1 GTSNPN and CDR2 SVGIG (reference sequence). The CDR3 here is CAWSTGTENSPLHF. The CDR3 DNA is TGTGCCTGGAGTACCGGGACAGAGAATTCACCCCTCCACTTT.

This clonotype was counted a single time. V and J are TRBV6-1 and TRBJ2-2, with D possibly matching TRBD2 (5 bases). V was trimmed by 0 bases and J by 3 bases, leaving 14 bases between them. Germline V gives CDR1 MNHNS, CDR2 SASEGT. The CDR3 is 17 residues long. The CDR3 DNA reads as TGTGCCAGCAGTGAAGCTATGCCAGCGGAGGACACCGGGGAGCTGTTTTTT. Translation gives CASSEAMPAEDTGELFF.

This clonotype has just a few counts. The chain recombines TRBV27 with TRBJ1-2, with D possibly TRBD1 on 5 matching bases. This CDR3 contains 16 residues. Trimming took 2 bases from V and 4 from J, leaving 17 bases between them. The germline CDR1 and CDR2 sequences are MNHEY and SMNVEV (reference sequence). CDR3 protein: CASSLQGGGYLYGYTF. The DNA of the CDR3 is TGTGCCAGCAGTTTACAGGGCGGGGGTTACCTCTATGGCTACACCTTC.

This clonotype was detected many times. The chain combines TRBV27 with TRBJ2-1; no clear D. This CDR3 spans 14 amino acids. Germline loops: CDR1 MNHEY, CDR2 SMNVEV (reference sequence). V was shortened by 3 bases and J by 0 bases, with 6 bases between the two germline ends. CDR3 coding DNA: TGTGCCAGCAGTTTCTGGAGCTCCTACAATGAGCAGTTCTTC. Protein product: CASSFWSSYNEQFF.

This clonotype has only a few counts. V gene TRBV7-6 combines with J gene TRBJ2-1; D remains unclear. This CDR3 is 14 amino acids long. V was shortened by 5 bases and J by 4 bases, with 12 bases between the two germline ends. CDR1 is SGHVS and CDR2 is FNYEAQ in the germline V gene. The CDR3 region is CASSALGKYNEQFF. The DNA for the CDR3 is TGTGCCAGCAGCGCGTTGGGGAAATACAATGAGCAGTTCTTC.